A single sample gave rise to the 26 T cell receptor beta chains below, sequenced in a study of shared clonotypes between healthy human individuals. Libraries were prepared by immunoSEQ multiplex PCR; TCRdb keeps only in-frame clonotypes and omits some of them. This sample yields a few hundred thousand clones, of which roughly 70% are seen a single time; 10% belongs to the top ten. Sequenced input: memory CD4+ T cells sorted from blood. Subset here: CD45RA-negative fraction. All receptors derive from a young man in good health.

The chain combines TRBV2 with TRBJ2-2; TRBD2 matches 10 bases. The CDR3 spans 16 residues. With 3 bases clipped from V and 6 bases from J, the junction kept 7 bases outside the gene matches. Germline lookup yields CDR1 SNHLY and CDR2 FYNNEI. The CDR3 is CASSEGTSVFAGELFF. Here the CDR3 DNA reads TGTGCCAGCAGTGAGGGGACTAGCGTATTCGCCGGGGAGCTGTTTTTT.

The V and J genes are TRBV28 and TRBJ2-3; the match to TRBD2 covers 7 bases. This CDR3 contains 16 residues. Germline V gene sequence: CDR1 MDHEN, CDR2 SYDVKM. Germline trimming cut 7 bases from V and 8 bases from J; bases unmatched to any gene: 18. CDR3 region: CASTGGVWEGIGTQYF. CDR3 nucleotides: TGTGCCAGCACCGGCGGGGTGTGGGAGGGGATTGGTACGCAGTATTTT.

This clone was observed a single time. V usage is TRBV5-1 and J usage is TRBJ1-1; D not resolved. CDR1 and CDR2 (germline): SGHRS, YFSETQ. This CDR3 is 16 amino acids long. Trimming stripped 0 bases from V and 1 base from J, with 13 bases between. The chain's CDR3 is CASSLGAGTRNTEAFF. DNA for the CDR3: TGCGCCAGCAGCTTGGGGGCAGGAACCAGGAACACTGAAGCTTTCTTT.

DNA of the CDR3: TGTGCCAGCAATAGGAGGGGGGATACGCAGTATTTT. Protein: CASNRRGDTQYF. The rearrangement links TRBV6-5 to TRBJ2-3, with D possibly being TRBD1 or TRBD2 (6 bases each). V gave up 7 bases and J gave up 6 bases, with 11 bases separating them. Germline CDR1 and CDR2: MNHEY and SVGAGI. This CDR3 is 12 amino acids long.

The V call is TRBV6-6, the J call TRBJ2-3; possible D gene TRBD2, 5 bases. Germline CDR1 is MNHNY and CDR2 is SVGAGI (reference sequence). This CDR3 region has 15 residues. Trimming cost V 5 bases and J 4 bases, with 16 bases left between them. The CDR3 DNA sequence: TGTGCCAGCAGTGCCACTAGGAGTGGGGCAGATACGCAGTATTTT. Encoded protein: CASSATRSGADTQYF.

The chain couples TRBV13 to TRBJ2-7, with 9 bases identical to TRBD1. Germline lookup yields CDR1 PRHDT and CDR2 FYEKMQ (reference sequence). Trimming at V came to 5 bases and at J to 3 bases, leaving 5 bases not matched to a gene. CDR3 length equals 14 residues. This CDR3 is CASSMGQGYYEQYF. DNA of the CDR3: TGTGCCAGCAGCATGGGACAGGGATACTACGAGCAGTACTTC.

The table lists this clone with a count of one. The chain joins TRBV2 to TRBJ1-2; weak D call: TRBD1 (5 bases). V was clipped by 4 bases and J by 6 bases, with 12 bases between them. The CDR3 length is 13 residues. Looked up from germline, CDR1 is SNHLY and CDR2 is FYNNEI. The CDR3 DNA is TGTGCCAGCAGTGTTGGGGGGAGGGATGGCTACACCTTC. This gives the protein CASSVGGRDGYTF.

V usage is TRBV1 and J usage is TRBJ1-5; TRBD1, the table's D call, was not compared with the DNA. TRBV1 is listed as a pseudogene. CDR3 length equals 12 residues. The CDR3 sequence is CTSSQGFQPQHF. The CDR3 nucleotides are TGCACCAGCAGCCAGGGCTTTCAGCCCCAGCATTTT.

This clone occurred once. CDR3 in DNA: TGTGCCAGTAGTACTCTTAGAGGACTAGCGGGAGTCCATGAGCAGTTCTTC. Translation: CASSTLRGLAGVHEQFF. The chain joins TRBV19 to TRBJ2-1; TRBD2 agrees at 13 bases. The CDR3 has 17 residues. Germline CDR1 LNHDA, CDR2 SQIVND (reference sequence). Trimming removed 4 bases from V and 8 bases from J; junction bases left unmatched: 11. The complete variable domain, with remaining parts taken from reference TRBV19 and TRBJ2-1, reads DGGITQSPKYLFRKEGQNVTLSCEQNLNHDAMYWYRQDPGQGLRLIYYSQIVNDFQKGDIAEGYSVSREKKESFPLTVTSAQKNPTAFYLCASSTLRGLAGVHEQFFGPGTRLTVL.

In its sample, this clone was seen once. This CDR3 reads CASSANEETQYF. CDR3 DNA sequence: TGTGCCAGCAGCGCCAATGAAGAGACCCAGTACTTC. The rearrangement joins TRBV9 to TRBJ2-5, with D uncertain. The V end lost 3 bases, the J end lost 3 bases, and 6 bases lay between the germline ends. CDR1 is SGDLS and CDR2 is YYNGEE in the germline V gene. There are 12 residues in the CDR3.

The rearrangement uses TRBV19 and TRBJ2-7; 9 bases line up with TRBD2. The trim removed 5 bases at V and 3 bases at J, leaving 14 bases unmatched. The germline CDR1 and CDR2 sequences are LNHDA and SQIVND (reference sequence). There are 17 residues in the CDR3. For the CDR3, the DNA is TGTGCCAGTAGTCCCGGTATAGTGGCTAGCGGGATCTACGAGCAGTACTTC. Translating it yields CASSPGIVASGIYEQYF.

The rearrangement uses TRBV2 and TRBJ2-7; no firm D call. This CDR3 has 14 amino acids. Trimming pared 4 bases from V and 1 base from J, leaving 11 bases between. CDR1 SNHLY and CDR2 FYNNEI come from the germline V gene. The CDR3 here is CASSVPLGSYEQYF. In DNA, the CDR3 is TGTGCCAGCAGTGTTCCGTTAGGGTCCTACGAGCAGTACTTC.

The CDR3 sequence is CSPLCELSGATYEQYF. CDR3 bases: TGCAGCCCTCTTTGCGAGTTAAGCGGGGCTACCTACGAGCAGTACTTC. The rearrangement links TRBV29-1 to TRBJ2-7; 7 nucleotides agree with TRBD2. Germline V gives CDR1 SQVTM, CDR2 ANQGSEA. CDR3 length: 16 residues. V gave up 8 bases and J gave up 2 bases; unmatched junction bases: 18.

This chain's CDR3 is CASSIGAKDEQFF. The DNA of the CDR3 is TGTGCCAGCAGTATAGGGGCGAAGGATGAGCAGTTCTTC. This chain joins TRBV11-3 and TRBJ2-1; TRBD1 might be the D (5 bases). Germline loops: CDR1 SGHNT, CDR2 YENEEA. Trimming took 6 bases from V and 8 from J, leaving 14 bases between them. The CDR3 sequence is 13 residues long.

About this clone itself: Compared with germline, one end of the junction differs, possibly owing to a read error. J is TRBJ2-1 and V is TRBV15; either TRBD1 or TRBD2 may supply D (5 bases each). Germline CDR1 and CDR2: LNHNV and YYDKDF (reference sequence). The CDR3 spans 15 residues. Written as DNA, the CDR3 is TGTGCCACCAGCAGGGTGGGGGTTTCCTCCAATGAGCAGTTCTTC. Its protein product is CATSRVGVSSNEQFF.

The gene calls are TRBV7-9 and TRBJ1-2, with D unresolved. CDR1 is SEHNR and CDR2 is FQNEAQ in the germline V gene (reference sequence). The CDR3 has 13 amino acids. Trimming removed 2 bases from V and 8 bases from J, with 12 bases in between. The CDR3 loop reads CASSLTGVPGYTF. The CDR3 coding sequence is TGTGCCAGCAGCTTAACCGGGGTTCCGGGCTACACCTTC. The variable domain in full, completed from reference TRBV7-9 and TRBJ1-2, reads DTGVSQNPRHKITKRGQNVTFRCDPISEHNRLYWYRQTLGQGPEFLTYFQNEAQLEKSRLLSDRFSAERPKGSFSTLEIQRTEQGDSAMYLCASSLTGVPGYTFGSGTRLTVV.

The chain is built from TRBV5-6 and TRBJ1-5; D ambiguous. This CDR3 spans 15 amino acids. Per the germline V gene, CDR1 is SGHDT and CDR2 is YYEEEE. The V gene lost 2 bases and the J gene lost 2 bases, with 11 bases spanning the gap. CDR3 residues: CASSFTGGGNQPQHF. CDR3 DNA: TGTGCCAGCAGCTTCACGGGTGGTGGCAATCAGCCCCAGCATTTT.

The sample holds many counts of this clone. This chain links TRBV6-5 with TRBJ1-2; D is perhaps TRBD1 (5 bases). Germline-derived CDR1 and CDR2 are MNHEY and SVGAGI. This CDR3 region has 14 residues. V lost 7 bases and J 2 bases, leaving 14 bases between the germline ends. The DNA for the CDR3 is TGTGCCAGCAACTCACGGGGACTGAACTATGGCTACACCTTC. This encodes CASNSRGLNYGYTF.

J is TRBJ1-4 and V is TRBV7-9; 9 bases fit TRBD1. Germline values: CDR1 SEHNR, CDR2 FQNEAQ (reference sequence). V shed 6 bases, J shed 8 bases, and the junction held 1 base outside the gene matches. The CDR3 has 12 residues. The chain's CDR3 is CASRGTGEKLFF. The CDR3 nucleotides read TGTGCCAGCAGAGGGACAGGGGAAAAACTGTTTTTT.

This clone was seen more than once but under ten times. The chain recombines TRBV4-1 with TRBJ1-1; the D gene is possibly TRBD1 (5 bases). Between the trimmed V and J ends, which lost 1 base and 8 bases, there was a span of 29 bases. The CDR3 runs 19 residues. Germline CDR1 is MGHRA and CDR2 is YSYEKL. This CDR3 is CASSQVTGGIQLAEWEAFF. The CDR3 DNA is TGCGCCAGCAGCCAAGTCACGGGGGGAATACAACTGGCGGAGTGGGAAGCTTTCTTT.

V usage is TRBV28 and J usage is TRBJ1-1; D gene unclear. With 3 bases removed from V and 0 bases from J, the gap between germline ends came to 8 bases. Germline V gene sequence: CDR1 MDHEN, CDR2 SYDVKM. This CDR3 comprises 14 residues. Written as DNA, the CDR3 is TGTGCCAGCAGTTTCGTGGGGATGAACACTGAAGCTTTCTTT. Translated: CASSFVGMNTEAFF.

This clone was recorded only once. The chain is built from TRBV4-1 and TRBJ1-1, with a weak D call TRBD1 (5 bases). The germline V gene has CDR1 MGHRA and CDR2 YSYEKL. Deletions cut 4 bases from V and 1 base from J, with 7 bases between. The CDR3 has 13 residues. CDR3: CASSLTGNTEAFF. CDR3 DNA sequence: TGCGCCAGCAGCCTCACAGGGAACACTGAAGCTTTCTTT.

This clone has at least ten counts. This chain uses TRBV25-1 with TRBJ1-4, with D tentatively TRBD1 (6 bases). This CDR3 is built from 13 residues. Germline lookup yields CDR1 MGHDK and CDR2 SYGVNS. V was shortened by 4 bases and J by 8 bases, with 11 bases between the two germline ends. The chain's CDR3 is CASSAQGREKLFF. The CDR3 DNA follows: TGTGCCAGCAGTGCACAGGGAAGAGAAAAACTGTTTTTT.

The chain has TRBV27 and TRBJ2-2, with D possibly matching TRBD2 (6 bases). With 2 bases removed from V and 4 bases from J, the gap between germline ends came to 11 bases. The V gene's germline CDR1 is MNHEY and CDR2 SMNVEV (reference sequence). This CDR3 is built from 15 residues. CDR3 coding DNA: TGTGCCAGCAGTTTAGCATTAGCGGCCACCGGGGAGCTGTTTTTT. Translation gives CASSLALAATGELFF.

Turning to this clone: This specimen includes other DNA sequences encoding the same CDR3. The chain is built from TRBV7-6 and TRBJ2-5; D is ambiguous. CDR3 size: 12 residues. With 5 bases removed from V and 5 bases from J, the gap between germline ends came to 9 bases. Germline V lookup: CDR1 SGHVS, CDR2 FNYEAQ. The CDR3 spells CASSPSGETQYF. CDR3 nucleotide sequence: TGTGCCAGCAGCCCGTCTGGGGAGACCCAGTACTTC.

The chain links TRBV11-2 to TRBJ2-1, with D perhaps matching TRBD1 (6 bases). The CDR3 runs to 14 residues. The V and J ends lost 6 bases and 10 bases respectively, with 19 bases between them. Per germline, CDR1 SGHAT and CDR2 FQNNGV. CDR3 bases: TGTGCCAGCAGGCTAGGGGGACCCCCCCTAGAGCAGTTCTTC. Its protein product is CASRLGGPPLEQFF.